This TCR beta chain stems from a study of Ad26.COV2.S vaccination and SARS-CoV-2 variants. The overall study: Sample donor was a member of the COV1001 Ad26.COV2.S trial arm.

The data were produced by immunoSEQ multiplex PCR, yet TCRdb's version contains in-frame clones alone and is incomplete. The data hold about 500,000 clones, with roughly 87% observed a single time. Treatment reported: approximately 18 received Ad26.COV2.S at low or high dose, single or two shots; roughly five received placebo; per-sample allocation not given. The investigators took samples on day 63 after the first vaccine or placebo injection. Sample: peripheral blood, taken in a trial of Ad26.COV2.S vaccine versus placebo. This clonotype was obtained from a person aged 18-60 years who received the Ad26.COV2.S COVID-19 vaccine or a placebo.

The CDR3 DNA reads as TGTGCCAGCAGCCAAGCGGACAGGGTGCACCAGTACTTC. It translates to CASSQADRVHQYF. The rearrangement links TRBV3-1 (or the pseudogene TRBV3-2) to TRBJ2-5; 8 bases line up with TRBD1. Losses at the gene ends were 1 base for V and 10 bases for J; bases not matched to a gene: 5. There are 13 residues in the CDR3. Germline CDR1 is LGHDT and CDR2 is YNNKEL (reference sequence).